The 30 T cell receptor beta chains below were found in one sample sequenced in a study of blood T cell repertoires in COVID-19. Using immunoSEQ multiplex PCR, the repertoire was profiled, and TCRdb retains in-frame clones only, with some absent. The table has over 200,000 clones, around four fifths seen once; the top ten hold around 26%. Sequenced: peripheral blood. These receptors were taken from a middle-aged man with acute or convalescent COVID-19.

This clone has just a few counts. The chain links TRBV11-3 to TRBJ2-2; TRBD2 agrees at 10 bases. Germline-derived CDR1 and CDR2 are SGHNT and YENEEA. J was trimmed by 6 bases and V by 5 bases; bases with no gene match: 6. The CDR3 spans 15 residues. The CDR3 sequence: CASSPRTSGAGELFF. The DNA of the CDR3 is TGTGCCAGCAGCCCCCGGACTAGCGGAGCCGGGGAGCTGTTTTTT.

The rearrangement joins TRBV27 to TRBJ2-4; TRBD2 agrees at 7 bases. The CDR3 runs 18 residues. Germline V gene data show CDR1 as MNHEY and CDR2 as SMNVEV (reference sequence). Trimming took 3 bases from V and 0 from J; bases not matched to a gene: 11. CDR3 amino acids: CASSFRAGVRLAKNIQYF. The DNA of the CDR3 is TGTGCCAGCAGTTTTAGGGCGGGAGTCCGTTTAGCCAAAAACATTCAGTACTTC.

V and J are TRBV6-5 and TRBJ1-2, with D possibly being TRBD1 (5 bases). This CDR3 region has 15 residues. V lost 2 bases to trimming and J lost 4 bases, with 14 bases between them. Germline V CDR1 and CDR2: MNHEY, SVGAGI. CDR3 nucleotides: TGTGCCAGCAGTTACCAGGGTCTAGGGGCCTATGGCTACACCTTC. It codes for CASSYQGLGAYGYTF.

The genes are TRBV29-1 and TRBJ1-1; 8 nucleotides match TRBD1. With 3 bases clipped from V and 2 bases from J, the junction kept 5 bases outside the gene matches. There are 14 residues in the CDR3. CDR1 is SQVTM and CDR2 is ANQGSEA in the germline V gene. In DNA form, the CDR3 reads TGCAGCGTTGAGCATGGACAGGGCAACACTGAAGCTTTCTTT. This gives the protein CSVEHGQGNTEAFF. The variable domain in full, completed from reference TRBV29-1 and TRBJ1-1, reads SAVISQKPSRDICQRGTSLTIQCQVDSQVTMMFWYRQQPGQSLTLIATANQGSEATYESGFVIDKFPISRPNLTFSTLTVSNMSPEDSSIYLCSVEHGQGNTEAFFGQGTRLTVV.

This sequence joins TRBV3-1 (or the pseudogene TRBV3-2) and TRBJ2-5; TRBD2 agrees at 7 bases. V shed 0 bases and J 1 base; nucleotides not matched to a gene: 5. CDR3 length equals 16 residues. CDR1 is LGHDT and CDR2 is YNNKEL in the germline V gene (reference sequence). This chain's CDR3 is CASSQDTAGIQETQYF. The CDR3 DNA is TGTGCCAGCAGCCAAGATACAGCGGGGATCCAAGAGACCCAGTACTTC.

A single count supports this clone. The V and J genes are TRBV11-2 and TRBJ1-4, with D uncertain. The germline V and J ends were trimmed by 3 bases and 8 bases, with 7 bases remaining between them. The CDR3 is 12 residues long. Germline lookup yields CDR1 SGHAT and CDR2 FQNNGV. DNA for the CDR3: TGTGCCAGCAGCTTTTCTGGCGAAAAACTGTTTTTT. It specifies CASSFSGEKLFF.

The chain carries TRBV7-2 and TRBJ1-4, with 7 nucleotides matching TRBD1. This CDR3 is 15 amino acids long. Germline CDR1 SGHTA, CDR2 FQGNSA. V shed 4 bases and J 2 bases; nucleotides not matched to a gene: 4. The CDR3 DNA reads TGTGCCAGCAGCTATAACAGGGGTACTAATGAAAAACTGTTTTTT. Amino acid sequence: CASSYNRGTNEKLFF.

The J gene is TRBJ2-7, the V gene TRBV18; TRBD1 is a possible D gene (5 bases). This CDR3 is built from 13 residues. V lost 2 bases to trimming and J lost 1 base, with 6 bases between them. CDR1 is KGHSH and CDR2 is LQKENI in the germline V gene. CDR3 in amino acids: CASSPDSSYEQYF. CDR3 in DNA: TGTGCCAGCTCACCAGACAGTTCCTACGAGCAGTACTTC.

The genes are TRBV9 and TRBJ1-1, with a weak D call TRBD1 (5 bases). Trimming removed 4 bases from V and 0 bases from J, with 10 bases in between. From germline, CDR1 is SGDLS and CDR2 YYNGEE. The CDR3 has 14 residues. Written as DNA, the CDR3 is TGTGCCAGCAGCACAACGACAGTGAACACTGAAGCTTTCTTT. It codes for CASSTTTVNTEAFF. Complete variable domain (other parts from reference TRBV9 and TRBJ1-1): DSGVTQTPKHLITATGQRVTLRCSPRSGDLSVYWYQQSLDQGLQFLIQYYNGEERAKGNILERFSAQQFPDLHSELNLSSLELGDSALYFCASSTTTVNTEAFFGQGTRLTVV.

The gene calls are TRBV7-6 and TRBJ2-3, with TRBD2 matching over 7 bases. Trimming took 2 bases from V and 4 from J; bases not matched to a gene: 12. Germline V gene sequence: CDR1 SGHVS, CDR2 FNYEAQ. This CDR3 spans 17 amino acids. The CDR3 loop reads CASSLRTPGRTSDTQYF. In DNA, the CDR3 is TGTGCCAGCAGCTTAAGGACTCCCGGGAGGACGTCAGATACGCAGTATTTT.

This clone was observed a few times. This rearrangement joins TRBV30 to TRBJ1-1; D is unclear. Trimming removed 3 bases from V and 4 bases from J, with 18 bases in between. The CDR3 length is 15 residues. Germline V gives CDR1 GTSNPN, CDR2 SVGIG (reference sequence). CDR3 sequence: CAWSPLDGESTEAFF. The DNA of the CDR3 is TGTGCCTGGAGCCCTCTTGACGGGGAGAGCACTGAAGCTTTCTTT.

The J gene is TRBJ2-5, the V gene TRBV4-2; 11 bases are shared with TRBD2. This CDR3 has 15 amino acids. Germline CDR1 reads LGHNA; CDR2 reads YNFKEQ. After removal of 3 bases from V and 4 bases from J, the junction contained 4 bases not matched to a gene. CDR3 loop: CASSQASGGRETQYF. The CDR3 nucleotides read TGTGCCAGCAGCCAGGCTAGCGGGGGGAGAGAGACCCAGTACTTC.

V and J are TRBV29-1 and TRBJ1-2; no definite D call. Germline lookup yields CDR1 SQVTM and CDR2 ANQGSEA. The CDR3 sequence is 11 residues long. The V gene lost 4 bases and the J gene lost 4 bases, with 7 bases spanning the gap. DNA for the CDR3: TGCAGCGTTGGACACCTCTATGGCTACACCTTC. Translating gives CSVGHLYGYTF.

The chain recombines TRBV3-1 (or the pseudogene TRBV3-2) with TRBJ2-7; the match to TRBD2 covers 10 bases. This CDR3 comprises 16 residues. Germline values: CDR1 LGHDT, CDR2 YNNKEL (reference sequence). V was clipped by 4 bases and J by 0 bases; unmatched bases: 6. This CDR3 is CASSRTSGASSYEQYF. The CDR3 DNA sequence: TGTGCCAGCAGCCGTACTAGCGGGGCCAGCTCCTACGAGCAGTACTTC.

CDR3 nucleotide sequence: TGTGCCAGTGCCAACTCAGGGGGCACTGAAGCTTTCTTT. Amino acids: CASANSGGTEAFF. V gene TRBV19 combines with J gene TRBJ1-1, with 7 positions matching TRBD1. The V gene end was trimmed by 8 bases and the J gene end by 4 bases; junction bases not matched to a gene: 7. Germline V gives CDR1 LNHDA, CDR2 SQIVND (reference sequence). CDR3 length: 13 residues.

The gene calls are TRBV7-9 and TRBJ1-2; a possible D gene is TRBD1 (6 bases). Germline V gene data show CDR1 as SEHNR and CDR2 as FQNEAQ (reference sequence). There are 15 residues in the CDR3. V shed 5 bases and J shed 2 bases, with 15 bases lying between them. The CDR3 DNA follows: TGTGCCAGCAGCAGGGGTACAGGGCCAAACTATGGCTACACCTTC. Translated, it gives CASSRGTGPNYGYTF.

The gene calls are TRBV19 and TRBJ1-1; tentative D call: TRBD1 (6 bases). This CDR3 contains 14 residues. The ends were cut back, 5 bases at V and 4 bases at J, with 14 bases in the middle. Germline V CDR1 and CDR2: LNHDA, SQIVND (reference sequence). CDR3 DNA sequence: TGTGCCAGTAGTCAACAGGGTTTTGGCACTGAAGCTTTCTTT. This gives the protein CASSQQGFGTEAFF.

The rearrangement joins TRBV27 to TRBJ2-5; weak D call: TRBD1 (5 bases). Germline V gene sequence: CDR1 MNHEY, CDR2 SMNVEV (reference sequence). The CDR3 extends over 16 amino acids. V lost 5 bases and J lost 2, with 18 bases in between. The CDR3, as DNA: TGTGCCAGCAGTCCCCTCGTGTCGACAGAACAAGAGACCCAGTACTTC. Its translation is CASSPLVSTEQETQYF.

The DNA of the CDR3 is TGTGCCTGGAGTGTAGGGCAAGCGGAGTTCTTC. It specifies CAWSVGQAEFF. The chain carries TRBV30 and TRBJ2-1; D possibly corresponds to TRBD2 (5 bases). Germline CDR1 is GTSNPN and CDR2 is SVGIG (reference sequence). The CDR3 loop spans 11 amino acids. Trimming stripped 0 bases from V and 14 bases from J, with 11 bases between.

V gene TRBV7-6 combines with J gene TRBJ2-7; 10 bases fit TRBD2. CDR3 size: 15 residues. V was pared by 5 bases and J by 2 bases, with 6 bases of the junction left unmatched. Germline V lookup: CDR1 SGHVS, CDR2 FNYEAQ. CDR3 protein: CASSPWTSGTYEQYF. The CDR3 coding sequence is TGTGCCAGCAGCCCGTGGACTAGCGGCACCTACGAGCAGTACTTC.

The V gene is TRBV5-4, the J gene TRBJ1-2; TRBD1 aligns across 8 bases. The CDR3 is 13 residues long. The V and J ends lost 4 bases and 3 bases, in that order; junction bases with no gene match: 2. Per the germline V gene, CDR1 is SGHNT and CDR2 is YYREEE (reference sequence). The CDR3 DNA reads TGTGCCAGCAGCCCGGACAGGGACTATGGCTACACCTTC. Amino acid sequence: CASSPDRDYGYTF.

The chain employs TRBV9 and TRBJ2-7; 7 nucleotides match TRBD1. The germline V gene encodes CDR1 SGDLS and CDR2 YYNGEE. The V gene end was trimmed by 4 bases and the J gene end by 5 bases; junction bases not matched to a gene: 9. CDR3 size: 14 residues. CDR3 amino acids: CASSRQGFWNEQYF. CDR3 sequence (DNA): TGTGCCAGCAGCCGACAGGGTTTCTGGAACGAGCAGTACTTC.

The chain uses TRBV7-8 and TRBJ1-2; 7 bases agree with TRBD1. V lost 5 bases and J lost 0; bases outside the gene matches: 6. The V gene's germline CDR1 is SGHVS and CDR2 FQNEAQ. The CDR3 is 15 residues long. CDR3 DNA: TGTGCCAGCAGCGCGACAGGGAGGACTAACTATGGCTACACCTTC. It translates to CASSATGRTNYGYTF.

This chain uses TRBV30 with TRBJ1-2, with TRBD1 matching 9 bases. CDR1 is GTSNPN and CDR2 is SVGIG in the germline V gene (reference sequence). The CDR3 runs to 12 residues. V lost 8 bases to trimming and J lost 8 bases; unmatched junction nucleotides: 9. CDR3 in DNA: TGTGCCCAAGACAGGGGGTCGGGAGGCTACACCTTC. The encoded protein is CAQDRGSGGYTF.

To note about this clone: This sequence may be a read error, since a much larger clone differs from it by one base. V usage is TRBV7-2 and J usage is TRBJ2-7; 12 nucleotides align to TRBD2. V was pared by 3 bases and J by 6 bases, with 0 bases of the junction left unmatched. This CDR3 has 13 residues. Per germline, CDR1 SGHTA and CDR2 FQGNSA. CDR3 region: CASSLTSGSEQYF. Here the CDR3 DNA reads TGTGCCAGCAGCTTGACTAGCGGGAGCGAGCAGTACTTC.

This clone appeared a single time. V usage is TRBV2 and J usage is TRBJ1-5; the D gene is possibly TRBD1 (5 bases). The CDR3 is 15 amino acids. Trimming left V 6 bases short and J 2 bases short, with 14 bases between. Per the germline V gene, CDR1 is SNHLY and CDR2 is FYNNEI. This chain's CDR3 is CASSFLQVGNQPQHF. CDR3 nucleotides: TGTGCCAGCAGCTTTCTACAGGTGGGCAATCAGCCCCAGCATTTT.

The sample holds one count of this clone. The V call is TRBV5-1, the J call TRBJ2-1; 9 bases line up with TRBD2. The length of the CDR3 is 17 residues. Germline V gene lookup returns CDR1 SGHRS and CDR2 YFSETQ. The ends lost 4 bases at V and 9 bases at J; junction bases unmatched: 17. As DNA, the CDR3 is TGCGCCAGCAGCACCTCGGTGGTAGCGGGAGTTCTCGGTGAGCAGTTCTTC. Translation: CASSTSVVAGVLGEQFF.

This chain connects TRBV4-3 to TRBJ2-7, with D tentatively TRBD2 (5 bases). The germline CDR1 and CDR2 sequences are LGHNA and YSLEER. The CDR3 length is 14 residues. Trimming shortened V by 0 bases and J by 5 bases, and 11 bases separated the two germline ends. In DNA form, the CDR3 reads TGCGCCAGCAGCCAAGATAGACTACTGGACGAGCAGTACTTC. Translating gives CASSQDRLLDEQYF.

In its sample, this clone was seen a few times. The V and J genes are TRBV7-2 and TRBJ1-1; 10 nucleotides agree with TRBD1. Trimming at V came to 7 bases and at J to 1 base, leaving 9 bases not matched to a gene. Germline values: CDR1 SGHTA, CDR2 FQGNSA. This CDR3 region has 16 residues. The CDR3 region has the DNA TGTGCCAGCACCGACCGTGACAGGGGGCGGAACACTGAAGCTTTCTTT. Protein: CASTDRDRGRNTEAFF.

This chain connects TRBV19 to TRBJ2-7; 11 bases match TRBD2. With V trimmed by 7 bases and J by 4 bases, 15 bases remained unmatched. The CDR3 is 17 amino acids. Germline V lookup: CDR1 LNHDA, CDR2 SQIVND (reference sequence). CDR3 sequence: CASKGSRTSGSRYEQYF. In DNA form, the CDR3 reads TGTGCCAGTAAGGGCAGCCGAACTAGCGGGAGTCGGTACGAGCAGTACTTC.